The 5 T cell receptor beta chains below were found in one sample sequenced in a study of PD-L1 blockade in urothelial cancer. The protocol was immunoSEQ multiplex PCR, while the TCRdb copy is restricted to in-frame clones and leaves out a portion. Counted here are more than 75,000 clones, 90% occurring once; the ten biggest clones make up over 9%. The source was PBMCs, collected around atezolizumab (anti-PD-L1) treatment. The receptors were gathered from a man in his fifties or sixties with urothelial cancer.

The genes are TRBV7-2 and TRBJ2-1, with a weak D call TRBD2 (7 bases). With 0 bases removed from V and 8 bases from J, the gap between germline ends came to 11 bases. CDR3 length equals 14 residues. Germline CDR1 SGHTA, CDR2 FQGNSA. The CDR3 region is CASSLAGGRDEQFF. CDR3 DNA sequence: TGTGCCAGCAGCTTAGCGGGGGGGCGGGATGAGCAGTTCTTC.

This chain links TRBV10-2 with TRBJ2-2; 10 positions agree with TRBD2. This CDR3 region has 16 residues. Per the germline V gene, CDR1 is WSHSY and CDR2 is SAAADI. V shed 0 bases and J 4 bases; nucleotides not matched to a gene: 2. The CDR3 loop reads CASSESGLAPTGELFF. CDR3 bases: TGCGCCAGCAGTGAGTCGGGACTAGCGCCCACCGGGGAGCTGTTTTTT.

Only one count was recorded for this clone. V gene TRBV7-3 combines with J gene TRBJ2-3; 8 bases map to TRBD2. The CDR3 length is 15 residues. CDR1 is SGHTA, CDR2 FQGTGA, per germline. J gave up 0 bases and V 5 bases, and 4 bases lay outside the gene matches. The chain's CDR3 is CASSLLAGSTDTQYF. The CDR3 DNA reads as TGTGCCAGCAGCCTCTTAGCGGGGAGCACAGATACGCAGTATTTT. Full variable domain (remainder filled in from reference TRBV7-3 and TRBJ2-3): GAGVSQTPSNKVTEKGKYVELRCDPISGHTALYWYRQSLGQGPEFLIYFQGTGAADDSGLPNDRFFAVRPEGSVSTLKIQRTERGDSAVYLCASSLLAGSTDTQYFGPGTRLTVL.

This sequence joins TRBV13 and TRBJ2-3; 7 bases fit TRBD1. CDR1 PRHDT and CDR2 FYEKMQ come from the germline V gene (reference sequence). The CDR3 has 14 amino acids. The trim removed 0 bases at V and 4 bases at J, leaving 1 base unmatched. This CDR3 is CASSLGTGPDTQYF. The CDR3 region has the DNA TGTGCCAGCAGCTTAGGGACAGGGCCAGATACGCAGTATTTT.

The rearrangement joins TRBV9 to TRBJ2-7; D not resolved. Germline CDR1 is SGDLS and CDR2 is YYNGEE. Trimming shortened V by 0 bases and J by 1 base, and 8 bases separated the two germline ends. CDR3 size: 14 residues. CDR3 sequence (DNA): TGTGCCAGCAGCGTAGATGGCAGTTCCTACGAGCAGTACTTC. Translated, it gives CASSVDGSSYEQYF.